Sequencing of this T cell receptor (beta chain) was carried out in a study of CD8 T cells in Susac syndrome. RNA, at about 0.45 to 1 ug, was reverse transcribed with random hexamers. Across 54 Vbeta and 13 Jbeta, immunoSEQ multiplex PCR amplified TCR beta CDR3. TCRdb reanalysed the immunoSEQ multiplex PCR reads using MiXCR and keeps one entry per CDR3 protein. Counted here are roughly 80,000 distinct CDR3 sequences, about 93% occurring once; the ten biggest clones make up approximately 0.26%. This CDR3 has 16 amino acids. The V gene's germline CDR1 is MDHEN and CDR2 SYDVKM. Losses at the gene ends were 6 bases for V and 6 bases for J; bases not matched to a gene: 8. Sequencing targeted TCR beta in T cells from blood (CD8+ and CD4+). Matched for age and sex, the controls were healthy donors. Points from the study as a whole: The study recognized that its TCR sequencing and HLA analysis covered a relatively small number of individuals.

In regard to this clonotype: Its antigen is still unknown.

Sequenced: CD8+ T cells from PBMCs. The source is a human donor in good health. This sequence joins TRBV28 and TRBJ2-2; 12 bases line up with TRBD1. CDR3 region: CASSIPGQGAPGELFF. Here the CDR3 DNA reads TGTGCCAGCAGCATACCGGGACAGGGGGCCCCCGGGGAGCTGTTTTTT.